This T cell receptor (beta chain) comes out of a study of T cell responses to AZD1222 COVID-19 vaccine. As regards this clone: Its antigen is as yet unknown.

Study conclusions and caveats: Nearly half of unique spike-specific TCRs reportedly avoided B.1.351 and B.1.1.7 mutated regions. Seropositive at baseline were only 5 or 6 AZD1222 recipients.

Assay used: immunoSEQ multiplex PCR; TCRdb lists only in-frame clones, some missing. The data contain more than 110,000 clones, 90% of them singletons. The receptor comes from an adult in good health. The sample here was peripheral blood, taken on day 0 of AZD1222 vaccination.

CDR3: CASSIVASPPYNEQFF. The CDR3 DNA sequence: TGTGCCAGTAGTATAGTGGCTAGCCCCCCCTACAATGAGCAGTTCTTC. The chain employs TRBV19 and TRBJ2-1; D might be TRBD2 (5 bases). Germline CDR1 and CDR2: LNHDA and SQIVND (reference sequence). The CDR3 extends over 16 amino acids. V lost 1 base to trimming and J lost 2 bases, with 12 bases between them.